A selection of T cell receptor beta chains follows, all from one sample in a study of T cell repertoires in cytomegalovirus infection. TCRdb reanalysed the reads using MiXCR and keeps one entry per CDR3 protein. The data contain hundreds of thousands of distinct CDR3 sequences, 20% to 25% of them seen just once; the ten biggest clones take up under 8.5%. The sample comprised CD8+ T cells from PBMCs. The receptors shown here come from a human donor in good health (CMV status not recorded). Some clones in this sample may be carry-over from other donors' samples. CDR3s leave out the opening cysteine and the closing phenylalanine or tryptophan. Each record gives: V gene, CDR3 protein.

TRBV5-6 ASIPPGWGNNEQF
TRBV10-2 ASSATIEQF
TRBV7-9 ASSHIGEQPQH
TRBV7-2 ASSADIWGQGYEQY
TRBV27 ASSFGAGAALNEQF
TRBV7-6 ASSLGPATNTGELF
TRBV7-9 ASSSNRALGTEAF
TRBV5-5 ASSLAWRSGTDTQY
TRBV4-1 ASSQEPGPYNEQF
TRBV10-3 AILNPVRDMGLRGANVLT
TRBV10-3 AINQEPNYGYT
TRBV7-9 VSSLDGYEQY
TRBV10-3 AISLDRETNEKLF
TRBV28 ASRTGSFKFYGYT
TRBV13 ASSPLGTSVHNEQF
TRBV10-3 AISESGREEAF
TRBV27 ASTIPGSYEQY
TRBV7-9 ASSEEPRDTGELF
TRBV29-1 SVENVGSLAGEQY
TRBV14 ASSQVKGANVLT
TRBV11-2 AEKGGQGYTGELF
TRBV11-2 ASSSRRGDEQF
TRBV7-9 ASSSYRELAKNIQY
TRBV29-1 SVLSSYNSPLH
TRBV6-5 ASSYGSGGGGHTEAF
TRBV6-5 ASSSDMGRHDYGYT
TRBV19 ASSIAGVSYEQY
TRBV29-1 SVERQGSYEQY
TRBV11-3 ASSPPNLQETQY
TRBV5-1 ASFLGQGGINEQF
TRBV19 ASSIVGLNTGELF
TRBV12-3/TRBV12-4 ASSRPGTGLYEQY
TRBV12-3/TRBV12-4 ASSSLVAGELF
TRBV24-1 ATSDLWDRSNEQF
TRBV6-5 ASSYDHYNEQF
TRBV2 ASSNLAGGKNEQF
TRBV27 ASSFTPSYEQY
TRBV12-3/TRBV12-4 ASSFNGHTEAF
TRBV29-1 SVGRQGGNYGYT
TRBV4-1 ASSYFGGDNEQF
TRBV6-5 ASSYSVVGEWAEAF
TRBV28 ASSFLTGQGGNEQF
TRBV4-3 ASSQAGGGRDGRTEAF
TRBV12-3/TRBV12-4 ASSTGMDLI